This T cell receptor (beta chain) derives from a study of blood T cells in healthy people across ages. Study summary: Per two T cells, about one barcoded beta molecule was captured through template switching. Study-wide findings and caveats: Relative to aged donors, long-lived donors carried more naive CD4+ cells and displayed higher diversity.

The table lists this clonotype with a few counts. Its target is not known. Primers used in a second PCR of about 6 to 11 cycles were a sample-barcoded 5' primer and a J-beta primer mix. TCRdb processed the 5' RACE reads anew with MiXCR; each CDR3 protein has one entry. The data contain roughly 800,000 distinct CDR3 sequences, about a quarter of them seen just once; the ten biggest clones take up less than 3.5%. The CDR3 runs to 14 residues. CDR1 LNHNV and CDR2 YYDKDF come from the germline V gene (reference sequence). The V end lost 4 bases, the J end lost 2 bases, and 12 bases lay between the germline ends. Donor samples were obtained from healthy Caucasian individuals from Russia, aged about 6 to 90. The same data also went into a second study, on T cells of mothers and their children.

This clonotype was obtained from a boy under 18 in good health. The chain recombines TRBV15 with TRBJ2-7, with D uncertain. The material sequenced was blood. CDR3 amino acids: CATSTGEGTYEQYF. The DNA for the CDR3 is TGTGCCACCAGCACCGGTGAAGGTACCTACGAGCAGTACTTC. The whole variable domain, filled in from reference TRBV15 and TRBJ2-7, reads DAMVIQNPRYQVTQFGKPVTLSCSQTLNHNVMYWYQQKSSQAPKLLFHYYDKDFNNEADTPDNFQSRRPNTSFCFLDIRSPGLGDTAMYLCATSTGEGTYEQYFGPGTRLTVT.